One and the same sample provided the 15 T cell receptor beta chains below, sequenced in a study of blood T cell repertoires in COVID-19. The table came from immunoSEQ multiplex PCR; TCRdb's copy has only in-frame clones and leaves some out. The table lists about 210,000 clones, about 88% of them singletons, with 0.72% in the top ten. Sample: peripheral blood. The receptor source for this set is a man aged 35 to 55 with acute or convalescent COVID-19.

The V gene is TRBV19, the J gene TRBJ1-1; 9 bases map to TRBD1. Germline lookup yields CDR1 LNHDA and CDR2 SQIVND (reference sequence). The CDR3 is 18 residues long. The J segment lost 4 bases and the V segment lost 7 bases, leaving 19 bases of the junction unmatched. The CDR3 DNA follows: TGTGCCAGTACCCCAATACAGGGGGCGCCGGTTTTGGGCACTGAAGCTTTCTTT. Protein sequence: CASTPIQGAPVLGTEAFF. Filled out from reference TRBV19 and TRBJ1-1, the complete variable domain reads DGGITQSPKYLFRKEGQNVTLSCEQNLNHDAMYWYRQDPGQGLRLIYYSQIVNDFQKGDIAEGYSVSREKKESFPLTVTSAQKNPTAFYLCASTPIQGAPVLGTEAFFGQGTRLTVV.

In this sample, this clone turned up once. The chain has TRBV15 and TRBJ2-3; no firm D call. Germline-derived CDR1 and CDR2 are LNHNV and YYDKDF (reference sequence). Trimming took off 1 base at V and 6 bases at J, with 8 bases between the two ends. This CDR3 has 13 residues. The chain's CDR3 is CATSRGPSDTQYF. The CDR3 DNA reads TGTGCCACCAGCAGAGGGCCATCGGATACGCAGTATTTT.

Worth noting for this clone: This CDR3 is also generated by other DNA sequences in the sample. The chain links TRBV9 to TRBJ2-5, with 13 bases identical to TRBD2. The CDR3 is made up of 15 amino acids. Trimming cost V 0 bases and J 5 bases; bases outside gene matches: 1. From germline, CDR1 is SGDLS and CDR2 YYNGEE. CDR3 DNA sequence: TGTGCCAGCAGCGTAGGACTAGCGGGAGGCGAGACCCAGTACTTC. This encodes CASSVGLAGGETQYF.

Here the CDR3 reads CAISETEAKSFF. DNA of the CDR3: TGTGCCATCAGTGAGACGGAGGCTAAATCCTTCTTT. The J gene is TRBJ1-1, the V gene TRBV10-3; D is uncertain. The V and J ends lost 2 bases and 14 bases respectively, with 15 bases between them. Germline V gene sequence: CDR1 ENHRY, CDR2 SYGVKD. There are 12 residues in the CDR3.

There are a few counts of this clone. The gene calls are TRBV5-4 and TRBJ2-7; 11 bases line up with TRBD2. CDR1 SGHNT and CDR2 YYREEE come from the germline V gene (reference sequence). After removal of 4 bases from V and 7 bases from J, the junction contained 4 bases not matched to a gene. This CDR3 is 13 amino acids long. The CDR3 DNA reads as TGTGCCAGCAGCCTAGCGGGGGGACAGGAGCAGTACTTC. It translates to CASSLAGGQEQYF. Together with reference TRBV5-4 and TRBJ2-7, the CDR3 gives the full variable domain: ETGVTQSPTHLIKTRGQQVTLRCSSQSGHNTVSWYQQALGQGPQFIFQYYREEENGRGNFPPRFSGLQFPNYSSELNVNALELDDSALYLCASSLAGGQEQYFGPGTRLTVT.

The V call is TRBV2, the J call TRBJ1-2; 12 bases are shared with TRBD1. The CDR3 is 15 residues long. Germline CDR1 is SNHLY and CDR2 is FYNNEI. V shed 3 bases and J 3 bases; nucleotides not matched to a gene: 2. CDR3: CASSDGTGGYYGYTF. The CDR3 coding sequence is TGTGCCAGCAGTGACGGGACAGGGGGCTACTATGGCTACACCTTC.

There are a few counts of this clone. This rearrangement joins TRBV2 to TRBJ1-2; D uncertain. V was cut by 6 bases and J by 2 bases, with 10 bases left in between. The CDR3 has 13 amino acids. CDR1 SNHLY and CDR2 FYNNEI come from the germline V gene. CDR3: CASRQTLNYGYTF. CDR3 coding DNA: TGTGCCAGCAGACAGACCCTCAACTATGGCTACACCTTC.

The CDR3 region has the DNA TGCGCCAGCAGCTCGGGACAGGGAGGGAATGAGCAGTTCTTC. Its protein is CASSSGQGGNEQFF. The J gene is TRBJ2-1, the V gene TRBV5-1, with 9 bases identical to TRBD1. The V gene end was trimmed by 3 bases and the J gene end by 7 bases; junction bases not matched to a gene: 5. Per germline, CDR1 SGHRS and CDR2 YFSETQ. The CDR3 extends over 14 amino acids.

The table lists this clone with a few counts. V usage is TRBV7-6 and J usage is TRBJ1-2; no firm D call. Trimming pared 3 bases from V and 1 base from J, leaving 12 bases between. CDR1 and CDR2 (germline): SGHVS, FNYEAQ. The CDR3 loop spans 15 amino acids. This chain's CDR3 is CASSLRTGYNYGYTF. As DNA, the CDR3 is TGTGCCAGCAGCTTGCGTACCGGTTATAACTATGGCTACACCTTC. The variable domain in full, completed from reference TRBV7-6 and TRBJ1-2, reads GAGVSQSPRYKVTKRGQDVALRCDPISGHVSLYWYRQALGQGPEFLTYFNYEAQQDKSGLPNDRFSAERPEGSISTLTIQRTEQRDSAMYRCASSLRTGYNYGYTFGSGTRLTVV.

This rearrangement joins TRBV5-5 to TRBJ1-2, with 9 nucleotides matching TRBD1. With 4 bases clipped from V and 8 bases from J, the junction kept 3 bases outside the gene matches. The CDR3 totals 12 residues. CDR1 is SGHKS and CDR2 is YYEKEE in the germline V gene (reference sequence). The CDR3 region is CASSPDRGGYTF. The CDR3 nucleotides read TGTGCCAGCAGCCCGGACAGGGGAGGCTACACCTTC. Full variable domain (missing parts from reference TRBV5-5 and TRBJ1-2): DAGVTQSPTHLIKTRGQQVTLRCSPISGHKSVSWYQQVLGQGPQFIFQYYEKEERGRGNFPDRFSARQFPNYSSELNVNALLLGDSALYLCASSPDRGGYTFGSGTRLTVV.

V is TRBV30 and J is TRBJ2-7; D is perhaps TRBD2 (6 bases). Germline CDR1 reads GTSNPN; CDR2 reads SVGIG (reference sequence). The CDR3 has 13 residues. V was cut by 3 bases and J by 6 bases, with 15 bases left in between. CDR3 DNA: TGTGCCTGGAGCGCCCCGGCGGGGATCGAGCAGTACTTC. This sequence encodes CAWSAPAGIEQYF.

This clone appeared once. V gene TRBV4-3 combines with J gene TRBJ1-2; the D is unclear. There are 12 residues in the CDR3. V was shortened by 1 base and J by 3 bases, with 3 bases between the two germline ends. In germline, CDR1 is LGHNA, CDR2 YSLEER. The CDR3 DNA sequence: TGCGCCAGCAGCCAAGGAGACTATGGCTACACCTTC. Translated: CASSQGDYGYTF.

The rearrangement joins TRBV2 to TRBJ2-1; possibly TRBD2 for D (5 bases). This CDR3 spans 15 amino acids. V was pared by 2 bases and J by 3 bases, with 11 bases between. Per the germline V gene, CDR1 is SNHLY and CDR2 is FYNNEI. The CDR3 nucleotides are TGTGCCAGCAGTGAAAGTGGGAGTTACTACAATGAGCAGTTCTTC. It specifies CASSESGSYYNEQFF.

Written as DNA, the CDR3 is TGTGCCAGCAGCGAGACTCGTAATAGCACAGATACGCAGTATTTT. It codes for CASSETRNSTDTQYF. This chain joins TRBV13 and TRBJ2-3; D uncertain. The CDR3 consists of 15 residues. Germline V gene lookup returns CDR1 PRHDT and CDR2 FYEKMQ (reference sequence). V lost 5 bases to trimming and J lost 0 bases, with 12 bases between them.

The J gene is TRBJ2-3, the V gene TRBV27; weak D call: TRBD2 (6 bases). V lost 6 bases and J 6 bases, leaving 13 bases between the germline ends. Per germline, CDR1 MNHEY and CDR2 SMNVEV (reference sequence). This CDR3 has 13 amino acids. DNA for the CDR3: TGTGCCAGCAGCCAGACTAGGGAGGATACGCAGTATTTT. It translates to CASSQTREDTQYF.